What follows describes a single TCR beta chain. Authors' processing steps: Estimation of nucleated cell counts relied on the amplification of reference gene primers. The repertoire was sequenced with immunoSEQ multiplex PCR; TCRdb's copy has only in-frame clones and lacks some. V and J calls and clone size are copied from that table; D and trimming were computed from the DNA. The sample contains about 200,000 clones, around 90% of which appear only once. This record belongs to a study of blood T cell repertoires in COVID-19. CDR1 MRHNA and CDR2 SNTAGT come from the germline V gene. The CDR3 runs to 14 residues. After removal of 5 bases from V and 4 bases from J, the junction contained 7 bases not matched to a gene.

The rearrangement uses TRBV6-4 and TRBJ2-7; TRBD1 aligns across 8 bases. Sequenced sample: peripheral blood. The receptor was derived from a man aged 50-59 years with acute or convalescent COVID-19. CDR3 amino acids: CASSHRDRTYEQYV. The CDR3 bases are TGTGCCAGCAGTCACCGGGACAGGACTTACGAGCAGTACGTC.